This T cell receptor beta chain was sequenced during a study of blood T cell repertoires in COVID-19. For the study at large: The samples span acute and convalescent COVID-19 from the United States, Italy and Spain.

The CDR3 loop spans 14 amino acids. Germline loops: CDR1 SGHTA, CDR2 FQGNSA. V was pared by 3 bases and J by 5 bases, with 13 bases between. The assay was immunoSEQ multiplex PCR, and TCRdb's table has in-frame clones only and misses some. This table holds 140,000 or so clones, about nine tenths found once. Material for sequencing was peripheral blood. V gene TRBV7-2 combines with J gene TRBJ1-2; D possibly corresponds to TRBD1 (6 bases). This TCR was recovered from a woman older than 75 with acute or convalescent COVID-19. CDR3 bases: TGTGCCAGCAGCTTCGGGGAAGGGGGTTATGGCTACACCTTC. Amino acid sequence: CASSFGEGGYGYTF.